This passage covers 20 T cell receptor beta chains from one sample sequenced in a study of cytomegalovirus exposure and HLA in healthy donors. PCR amplification relied on 60 Vbeta primers (plus 13 Jbeta primers). Sequencing used immunoSEQ multiplex PCR; TCRdb keeps in-frame clones, though not all of them. The repertoire holds roughly 200,000 clones, about 77% seen once, with roughly 2.7% in the top ten. Sequences were obtained from PBMCs. The receptors were gathered from a female donor in good health and CMV-seronegative.

The chain links TRBV6-5 to TRBJ1-1, with TRBD1 matching over 7 bases. There are 13 residues in the CDR3. Trimming cost V 8 bases and J 3 bases; bases outside gene matches: 6. Germline CDR1 is MNHEY and CDR2 is SVGAGI. The CDR3 DNA follows: TGTGCCAGCCGTTCAGGGGGTTACACTGAAGCTTTCTTT. It codes for CASRSGGYTEAFF.

This chain joins TRBV9 and TRBJ2-7; D call uncertain. This CDR3 spans 14 amino acids. Trimming left V 0 bases short and J 0 bases short, with 7 bases between. The V gene's germline CDR1 is SGDLS and CDR2 YYNGEE. The CDR3 DNA reads as TGTGCCAGCAGCGTAGGGGTAGCCTCCTACGAGCAGTACTTC. The encoded protein is CASSVGVASYEQYF.

The chain joins TRBV11-3 to TRBJ2-4; no reliable D call. The V end lost 5 bases, the J end lost 9 bases, and 14 bases lay between the germline ends. The germline V gene has CDR1 SGHNT and CDR2 YENEEA. The CDR3 has 13 amino acids. As DNA, the CDR3 is TGTGCCAGCAGCACCCGCGTTCAAAGCATTCAGTACTTC. The encoded protein is CASSTRVQSIQYF.

The genes are TRBV20-1 and TRBJ2-1, with 10 positions matching TRBD2. The CDR3 extends over 11 amino acids. Per the germline V gene, CDR1 is DFQATT and CDR2 is SNEGSKA (reference sequence). CDR3: CSSGRAYEQFF. The CDR3 DNA sequence: TGCAGCAGCGGGAGGGCCTATGAGCAGTTCTTC.

This clone was seen more than once but under ten times. The chain joins TRBV2 to TRBJ2-5; 12 nucleotides agree with TRBD2. The CDR3 runs 17 residues. The V gene end was trimmed by 4 bases and the J gene end by 5 bases; junction bases not matched to a gene: 11. Germline assignment: CDR1 SNHLY and CDR2 FYNNEI. CDR3 region: CASSGGLAGGSGETQYF. The DNA of the CDR3 is TGTGCCAGCAGTGGGGGGCTAGCGGGGGGGTCTGGTGAGACCCAGTACTTC. Drawing the rest from reference TRBV2 and TRBJ2-5, the complete variable domain is EPEVTQTPSHQVTQMGQEVILRCVPISNHLYFYWYRQILGQKVEFLVSFYNNEISEKSEIFDDQFSVERPDGSNFTLKIRSTKLEDSAMYFCASSGGLAGGSGETQYFGPGTRLLVL.

V and J are TRBV28 and TRBJ1-1, with 7 positions matching TRBD1. This CDR3 has 14 amino acids. With V trimmed by 6 bases and J by 5 bases, 9 bases remained unmatched. The germline V gene encodes CDR1 MDHEN and CDR2 SYDVKM. Here the CDR3 reads CASSRTTRGTEAFF. The CDR3 bases are TGTGCCAGCAGCCGCACAACCAGGGGGACTGAAGCTTTCTTT.

V and J are TRBV27 and TRBJ2-7; TRBD1 might be the D (6 bases). The V gene lost 5 bases and the J gene lost 2 bases, with 10 bases spanning the gap. Germline V gene lookup returns CDR1 MNHEY and CDR2 SMNVEV (reference sequence). There are 13 residues in the CDR3. The CDR3 is CASSVAGAYEQYF. The DNA for the CDR3 is TGTGCCAGCAGTGTCGCAGGGGCCTACGAGCAGTACTTC.

The chain combines TRBV28 with TRBJ1-2, with 8 bases matching TRBD1. Germline CDR1 is MDHEN and CDR2 is SYDVKM. With V trimmed by 4 bases and J by 0 bases, 7 bases remained unmatched. There are 16 residues in the CDR3. In DNA form, the CDR3 reads TGTGCCAGCAGTTCGGACAGGGATCCTACTAACTATGGCTACACCTTC. Translated: CASSSDRDPTNYGYTF.

This clone has only a few counts. This chain connects TRBV18 to TRBJ1-3; possibly TRBD1 for D (5 bases). V lost 3 bases and J lost 1, with 16 bases in between. Per the germline V gene, CDR1 is KGHSH and CDR2 is LQKENI. The CDR3 runs 17 residues. The CDR3 nucleotides read TGTGCCAGCTCACCCGCTTTGGGGCAATCGTCTGGAAACACCATATATTTT. Protein sequence: CASSPALGQSSGNTIYF.

The chain joins TRBV30 to TRBJ1-1; D is perhaps TRBD1 (6 bases). Trimming stripped 1 base from V and 0 bases from J, with 18 bases between. The germline V gene has CDR1 GTSNPN and CDR2 SVGIG (reference sequence). This CDR3 is built from 17 residues. The CDR3 sequence is CAWSDRWTEPLNTEAFF. The CDR3 nucleotides are TGTGCCTGGAGTGACCGGTGGACAGAACCTTTGAACACTGAAGCTTTCTTT.

The chain has TRBV10-3 and TRBJ2-3, with TRBD1 as a possible D gene (5 bases). The ends were cut back, 6 bases at V and 2 bases at J, with 9 bases in the middle. The CDR3 covers 13 residues. Germline CDR1 ENHRY, CDR2 SYGVKD. CDR3 in DNA: TGTGCCATCAGGACAGACACCACAGATACGCAGTATTTT. Translated, it gives CAIRTDTTDTQYF.

This chain connects TRBV30 to TRBJ2-5; TRBD2 matches at 7 bases. Germline V gene lookup returns CDR1 GTSNPN and CDR2 SVGIG (reference sequence). The CDR3 sequence is 15 residues long. V dropped 7 bases and J dropped 3; count of bases not matched to a gene: 14. CDR3 bases: TGTGCCTTCATCGGGGGGAGAGCCAATAAAGAGACCCAGTACTTC. Translated, it gives CAFIGGRANKETQYF.

The chain links TRBV7-3 to TRBJ1-1; D remains unclear. The germline V gene has CDR1 SGHTA and CDR2 FQGTGA. V gave up 5 bases and J gave up 8 bases, with 15 bases separating them. The CDR3 covers 13 residues. The chain's CDR3 is CASSREPGVEAFF. The CDR3 nucleotides read TGTGCCAGCAGCCGCGAGCCCGGAGTAGAAGCTTTCTTT.

The CDR3 coding sequence is TGTGCCAGCAGCGAGACAGTTTGGGGCACTGAAGCTTTCTTT. It yields the protein CASSETVWGTEAFF. The chain links TRBV9 to TRBJ1-1, with a tentative D call TRBD1 (5 bases). Looked up from germline, CDR1 is SGDLS and CDR2 is YYNGEE. CDR3 length equals 14 residues. The ends were cut back, 3 bases at V and 4 bases at J, with 13 bases in the middle.

The chain uses TRBV6-5 and TRBJ1-2, with D unresolved. The V gene's germline CDR1 is MNHEY and CDR2 SVGAGI. The length of the CDR3 is 15 residues. V lost 7 bases to trimming and J lost 8 bases, with 23 bases between them. This CDR3 reads CASNKVGTVRNGYTF. The CDR3 coding sequence is TGTGCCAGCAACAAAGTCGGAACAGTCCGTAACGGCTACACCTTC.

The chain recombines TRBV5-6 with TRBJ1-1; no reliable D call. CDR3 length equals 16 residues. Germline loops: CDR1 SGHDT, CDR2 YYEEEE. V was cut by 2 bases and J by 1 base, with 15 bases left in between. The CDR3 DNA reads as TGTGCCAGCAGCTTCCGGAGCCGGCAGTGGAACACTGAAGCTTTCTTT. Its translation is CASSFRSRQWNTEAFF.

This chain joins TRBV27 and TRBJ2-2, with D possibly matching TRBD2 (5 bases). Trimming took 7 bases from V and 4 from J, leaving 22 bases between them. From germline, CDR1 is MNHEY and CDR2 SMNVEV (reference sequence). This CDR3 is built from 17 residues. The CDR3 region is CASNPLDHLGSTGELFF. CDR3 DNA sequence: TGTGCCAGCAACCCACTAGACCACCTCGGAAGCACCGGGGAGCTGTTTTTT.

V usage is TRBV6-6 and J usage is TRBJ2-7, with 8 bases aligning to TRBD2. The CDR3 spans 15 residues. The ends lost 0 bases at V and 5 bases at J; junction bases unmatched: 6. CDR1 is MNHNY, CDR2 SVGAGI, per germline (reference sequence). The CDR3, as DNA: TGTGCCAGCAGTTACTCGGTGTCGGGAGGGGACGAGCAGTACTTC. It encodes CASSYSVSGGDEQYF.

This clone occurred once. This chain joins TRBV7-3 and TRBJ2-7; D is uncertain. The CDR3 totals 14 residues. V shed 5 bases and J shed 7 bases, with 18 bases lying between them. The germline CDR1 and CDR2 sequences are SGHTA and FQGTGA. DNA for the CDR3: TGTGCCAGCAGCCCCGGCGATGGGCCCTGGGAGCAGTACTTC. This sequence encodes CASSPGDGPWEQYF.

This clone was seen only a few times. This chain links TRBV2 with TRBJ1-5, with D possibly being TRBD1 (6 bases). CDR1 and CDR2 (germline): SNHLY, FYNNEI. The CDR3 length is 15 residues. Trimming took 8 bases from V and 0 from J, leaving 14 bases between them. The CDR3 is CASGVGGASNQPQHF. The CDR3 DNA sequence: TGTGCCAGCGGAGTGGGGGGGGCTAGCAATCAGCCCCAGCATTTT.